This passage covers 13 T cell receptor beta chains from one sample sequenced in a study. TCRdb called the 5' RACE reads again in MiXCR, with one record for every CDR3 protein. The repertoire holds some 12,000 distinct CDR3 sequences, with around 46% as singletons. Sequences were obtained from tumor-infiltrating naive CD4+ T cells sorted from the breast tumor. Subset reported: naive CD4+ T cells, CD4+CD45RA+CD25-. Source of these receptors: a female donor with breast cancer.

This clonotype showed up just a few times. V usage is TRBV29-1 and J usage is TRBJ1-1, with 8 nucleotides matching TRBD1. This CDR3 region has 14 residues. V dropped 6 bases and J dropped 1; count of bases not matched to a gene: 7. The V gene's germline CDR1 is SQVTM and CDR2 ANQGSEA. This chain's CDR3 is CSVIRTGWNTEAFF. For the CDR3, the DNA is TGCAGCGTAATCCGGACAGGGTGGAACACTGAAGCTTTCTTT.

The chain has TRBV7-9 and TRBJ2-2, with D perhaps TRBD1 (6 bases). The CDR3 extends over 14 amino acids. Germline CDR1 SEHNR, CDR2 FQNEAQ (reference sequence). Trimming removed 5 bases at V and 7 bases at J, with 14 bases between. The CDR3 DNA reads as TGTGCCAGCAGCCCAGACGACAGGCACGGGGAGCTGTTTTTT. It is translated as CASSPDDRHGELFF.

The chain carries TRBV7-2 and TRBJ2-5; D gene unclear. The CDR3 is 15 amino acids. V was pared by 6 bases and J by 4 bases, with 18 bases between. The germline gives CDR1 SGHTA, CDR2 FQGNSA. The CDR3 coding sequence is TGTGCCAGCAGTCCCGATGGCTTAGATCGAGAGACCCAGTACTTC. Its protein is CASSPDGLDRETQYF.

The gene calls are TRBV12-3 or TRBV12-4 and TRBJ2-1; either TRBD1 or TRBD2 may fit D (5 bases each). The length of the CDR3 is 15 residues. V was cut by 6 bases and J by 5 bases, with 17 bases left in between. CDR3 protein: CASSSGAKLNNEQFF. DNA of the CDR3: TGTGCCAGCAGCTCCGGGGCCAAATTGAACAATGAGCAGTTCTTC.

This clonotype appeared a few times. The genes are TRBV4-3 and TRBJ1-3; TRBD1 is a possible D gene (5 bases). The CDR3 length is 15 residues. Trimming shortened V by 1 base and J by 0 bases, and 7 bases separated the two germline ends. Germline CDR1 and CDR2: LGHNA and YSLEER. The CDR3 DNA reads as TGCGCCAGCAGCCAAGCGGGGGGCTCTGGAAACACCATATATTTT. The encoded protein is CASSQAGGSGNTIYF.

The genes are TRBV6-6 and TRBJ2-1; 10 bases fit TRBD1. Germline CDR1 and CDR2: MNHNY and SVGAGI (reference sequence). J lost 9 bases, V lost 6 bases, and 14 bases had no gene match. The CDR3 is 16 residues long. The DNA of the CDR3 is TGTGCCAGCAGCCTCTCAGGGACAGGGGTCTTGGGTGAGCAGTTCTTC. Its translation is CASSLSGTGVLGEQFF.

The chain recombines TRBV3-1 with TRBJ1-5, with a possible D match to TRBD1 (5 bases). Trimming left V 1 base short and J 8 bases short, with 9 bases between. Germline CDR1 is LGHDT and CDR2 is YNNKEL (reference sequence). This CDR3 spans 13 amino acids. The CDR3 region has the DNA TGTGCCAGCAGCCAAGTGGGGGGTGAGCCCCAGCATTTT. This encodes CASSQVGGEPQHF.

The sample holds a few counts of this clonotype. This chain links TRBV29-1 with TRBJ1-2, with 7 positions matching TRBD1. Germline V gene lookup returns CDR1 SQVTM and CDR2 ANQGSEA. The CDR3 has 10 residues. V shed 6 bases and J 8 bases; nucleotides not matched to a gene: 3. The CDR3: CSVLTGGYTF. The CDR3 DNA reads TGCAGCGTCTTGACAGGGGGCTACACCTTC.

The chain is built from TRBV7-2 and TRBJ2-2, with 10 bases identical to TRBD2. The junction had 8 bases not matched to a gene; V was cut back by 5 bases and J by 8 bases. The CDR3 is 15 amino acids. Germline V CDR1 and CDR2: SGHTA, FQGNSA. The CDR3 bases are TGTGCCAGCAGCGGTCTAGCGGGAGTTTCGGGGGAGCTGTTTTTT. Its protein is CASSGLAGVSGELFF.

This chain connects TRBV24-1 to TRBJ2-1; no clear D gene. V lost 6 bases and J 8 bases, leaving 19 bases between the germline ends. The germline gives CDR1 KGHDR, CDR2 SFDVKD. The CDR3 consists of 15 residues. The CDR3 is CATSINTGLGDEQFF. CDR3 in DNA: TGTGCCACCAGTATTAATACGGGCTTAGGCGATGAGCAGTTCTTC.

The gene calls are TRBV7-6 and TRBJ2-3, with 12 bases aligning to TRBD2. CDR1 SGHVS and CDR2 FNYEAQ come from the germline V gene. J gave up 4 bases and V 6 bases, and 5 bases lay outside the gene matches. This CDR3 is 15 amino acids long. This chain's CDR3 is CASSKTSGSADTQYF. CDR3 in DNA: TGTGCCAGCAGTAAGACTAGCGGGAGTGCAGATACGCAGTATTTT.

The gene calls are TRBV7-2 and TRBJ1-3; D remains unclear. Trimming took 6 bases from V and 2 from J, leaving 5 bases between them. Germline CDR1 reads SGHTA; CDR2 reads FQGNSA. The CDR3 runs 12 residues. In DNA, the CDR3 is TGTGCCAGCAGGCGAGCTGGAAACACCATATATTTT. Protein: CASRRAGNTIYF. The full variable domain, with the rest looked up from reference TRBV7-2 and TRBJ1-3, is GAGVSQSPSNKVTEKGKDVELRCDPISGHTALYWYRQSLGQGLEFLIYFQGNSAPDKSGLPSDRFSAERTGGSVSTLTIQRTQQEDSAVYLCASRRAGNTIYFGEGSWLTVV.

This clonotype has more than one count but fewer than ten. The rearrangement uses TRBV12-3 or TRBV12-4 and TRBJ2-1; D gene unclear. V was pared by 3 bases and J by 14 bases, with 11 bases between. The CDR3 sequence is 11 residues long. CDR3 nucleotides: TGTGCCAGCAGTTTGTCCCAAGATGAGTTCTTC. It specifies CASSLSQDEFF.